These 6 T cell receptor beta chains were sequenced from one sample in a study of cytomegalovirus exposure and HLA in healthy donors. With 60 Vbeta and 13 Jbeta primers, the PCR was carried out. The table came from immunoSEQ multiplex PCR; TCRdb's copy has only in-frame clones and leaves some out. Among 95,000 to 150,000 clones listed, over 75% were seen once. The sample taken for sequencing was PBMCs. Receptors originate from a middle-aged man in good health and CMV-seronegative.

The rearrangement uses TRBV30 and TRBJ2-7; 7 bases are shared with TRBD1. The V segment lost 4 bases and the J segment 2 bases; nucleotides outside the gene matches: 8. Germline CDR1 and CDR2: GTSNPN and SVGIG (reference sequence). The CDR3 totals 14 residues. CDR3 region: CAWKLRQGPYEQYF. The CDR3 DNA is TGTGCCTGGAAACTTAGACAGGGCCCCTACGAGCAGTACTTC.

The gene calls are TRBV6-5 and TRBJ2-1; 11 bases map to TRBD1. V was pared by 2 bases and J by 7 bases, with 4 bases of the junction left unmatched. The CDR3 spans 15 residues. Germline V CDR1 and CDR2: MNHEY, SVGAGI. As DNA, the CDR3 is TGTGCCAGCAGTTACGTGGGACAGGGGGGGAATGAGCAGTTCTTC. It encodes CASSYVGQGGNEQFF.

The sample holds a few counts of this clone. This sequence joins TRBV11-3 and TRBJ1-1; 9 bases fit TRBD1. The CDR3 runs 16 residues. Germline V gives CDR1 SGHNT, CDR2 YENEEA. J lost 0 bases, V lost 2 bases, and 4 bases had no gene match. CDR3 DNA: TGTGCCAGCAGCTTACGGACAGGGGTAATGAACACTGAAGCTTTCTTT. It translates to CASSLRTGVMNTEAFF.

J is TRBJ2-3 and V is TRBV7-2; 10 bases are a match to TRBD2. Germline CDR1 reads SGHTA; CDR2 reads FQGNSA. The CDR3 sequence is 12 residues long. V trimming: 8 bases; J trimming: 7 bases; junction bases outside the gene matches: 3. CDR3 DNA: TGTGCCAGCGGTACTAGCGGGAATACGCAGTATTTT. Translation: CASGTSGNTQYF.

This chain uses TRBV6-5 with TRBJ2-1; TRBD2 agrees at 10 bases. From germline, CDR1 is MNHEY and CDR2 SVGAGI. This CDR3 has 14 amino acids. J gave up 3 bases and V 7 bases, and 3 bases lay outside the gene matches. DNA of the CDR3: TGTGCCAGCAATCAGCGGGGGGGCTACAATGAGCAGTTCTTC. This encodes CASNQRGGYNEQFF.

This clone was seen a few times. CDR3 loop: CASSEAGTNYGYTF. The CDR3 DNA is TGTGCCAGCAGTGAGGCAGGGACTAACTATGGCTACACCTTC. The V gene is TRBV25-1, the J gene TRBJ1-2, with D possibly being TRBD1 (5 bases). Germline CDR1 reads MGHDK; CDR2 reads SYGVNS. The CDR3 totals 14 residues. The V end lost 3 bases, the J end lost 0 bases, and 8 bases lay between the germline ends.